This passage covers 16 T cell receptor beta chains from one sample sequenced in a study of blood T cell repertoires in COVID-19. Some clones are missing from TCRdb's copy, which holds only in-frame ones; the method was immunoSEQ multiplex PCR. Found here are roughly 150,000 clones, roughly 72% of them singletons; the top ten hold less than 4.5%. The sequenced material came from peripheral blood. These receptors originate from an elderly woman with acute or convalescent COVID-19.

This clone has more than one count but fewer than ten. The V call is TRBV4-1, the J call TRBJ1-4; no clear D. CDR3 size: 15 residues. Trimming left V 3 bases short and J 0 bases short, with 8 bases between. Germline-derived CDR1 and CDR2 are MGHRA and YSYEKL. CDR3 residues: CASSQARPTNEKLFF. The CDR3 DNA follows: TGCGCCAGCAGCCAGGCACGCCCAACTAATGAAAAACTGTTTTTT.

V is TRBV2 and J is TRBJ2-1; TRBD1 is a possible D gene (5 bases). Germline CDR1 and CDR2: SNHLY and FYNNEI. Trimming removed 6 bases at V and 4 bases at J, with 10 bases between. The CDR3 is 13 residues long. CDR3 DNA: TGTGCCAGCAGCTACACAGGTTACAATGAGCAGTTCTTC. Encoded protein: CASSYTGYNEQFF. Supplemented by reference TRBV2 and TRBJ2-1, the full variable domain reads EPEVTQTPSHQVTQMGQEVILRCVPISNHLYFYWYRQILGQKVEFLVSFYNNEISEKSEIFDDQFSVERPDGSNFTLKIRSTKLEDSAMYFCASSYTGYNEQFFGPGTRLTVL.

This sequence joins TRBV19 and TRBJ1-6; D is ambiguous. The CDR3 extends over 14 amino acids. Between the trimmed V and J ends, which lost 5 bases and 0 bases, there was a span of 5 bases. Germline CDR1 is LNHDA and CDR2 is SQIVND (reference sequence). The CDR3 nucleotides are TGTGCCAGTAGTGAGAGCTCCTATAATTCACCCCTCCACTTT. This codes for CASSESSYNSPLHF.

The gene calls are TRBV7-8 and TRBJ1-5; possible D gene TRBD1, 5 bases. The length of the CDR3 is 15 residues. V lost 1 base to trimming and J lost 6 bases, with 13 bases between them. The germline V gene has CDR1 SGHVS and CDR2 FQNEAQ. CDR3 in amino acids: CASSLVAGKGQPQHF. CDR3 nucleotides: TGTGCCAGCAGCTTAGTTGCAGGGAAGGGTCAGCCCCAGCATTTT.

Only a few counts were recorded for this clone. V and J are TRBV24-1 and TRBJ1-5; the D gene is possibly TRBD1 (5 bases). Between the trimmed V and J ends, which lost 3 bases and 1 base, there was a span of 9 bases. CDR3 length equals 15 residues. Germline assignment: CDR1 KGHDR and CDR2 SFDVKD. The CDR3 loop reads CATSDTQVSNQPQHF. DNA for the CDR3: TGTGCCACCAGTGATACACAGGTAAGCAATCAGCCCCAGCATTTT.

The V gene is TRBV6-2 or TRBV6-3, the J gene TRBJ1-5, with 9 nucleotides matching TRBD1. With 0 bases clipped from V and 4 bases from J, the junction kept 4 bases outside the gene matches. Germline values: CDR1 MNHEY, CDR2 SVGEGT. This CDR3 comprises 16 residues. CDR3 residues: CASSYSGQGGNQPQHF. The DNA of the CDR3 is TGTGCCAGCAGTTACTCGGGACAGGGTGGAAATCAGCCCCAGCATTTT.

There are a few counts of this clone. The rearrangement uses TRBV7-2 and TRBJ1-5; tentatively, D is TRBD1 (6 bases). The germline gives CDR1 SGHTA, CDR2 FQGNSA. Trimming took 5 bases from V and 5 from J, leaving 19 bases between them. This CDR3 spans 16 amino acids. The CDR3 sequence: CASSRRTVRFDQPQHF. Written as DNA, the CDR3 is TGTGCCAGCAGCCGTCGGACAGTACGGTTCGATCAGCCCCAGCATTTT.

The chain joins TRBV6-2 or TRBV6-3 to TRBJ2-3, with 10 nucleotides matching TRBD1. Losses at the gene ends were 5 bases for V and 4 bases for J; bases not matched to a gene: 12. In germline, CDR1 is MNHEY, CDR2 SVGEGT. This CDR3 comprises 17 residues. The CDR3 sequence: CASSKPGQGIWSDTQYF. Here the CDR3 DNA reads TGTGCCAGCAGTAAACCGGGACAGGGGATTTGGTCAGATACGCAGTATTTT.

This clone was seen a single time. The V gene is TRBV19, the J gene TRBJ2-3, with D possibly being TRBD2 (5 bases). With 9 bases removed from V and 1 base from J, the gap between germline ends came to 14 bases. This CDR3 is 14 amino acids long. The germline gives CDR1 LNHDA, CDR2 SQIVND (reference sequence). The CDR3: CASRQWGGTDTQYF. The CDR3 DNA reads TGTGCCAGCAGACAATGGGGAGGCACAGATACGCAGTATTTT.

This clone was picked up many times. The CDR3 region is CASSQDTGRQGLFGYTF. CDR3 sequence (DNA): TGCGCCAGCAGCCAAGATACAGGCCGACAGGGATTGTTTGGCTACACCTTC. The V call is TRBV4-1, the J call TRBJ1-2; TRBD1 aligns across 7 bases. V was clipped by 0 bases and J by 7 bases; unmatched bases: 14. The CDR3 extends over 17 amino acids. Looked up from germline, CDR1 is MGHRA and CDR2 is YSYEKL.

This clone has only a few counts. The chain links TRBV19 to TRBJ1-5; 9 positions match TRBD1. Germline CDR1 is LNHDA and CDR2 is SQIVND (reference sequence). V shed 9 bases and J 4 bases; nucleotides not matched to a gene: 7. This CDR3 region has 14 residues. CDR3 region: CASTGTGPNQPQHF. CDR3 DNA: TGTGCCAGCACCGGGACAGGGCCTAATCAGCCCCAGCATTTT.

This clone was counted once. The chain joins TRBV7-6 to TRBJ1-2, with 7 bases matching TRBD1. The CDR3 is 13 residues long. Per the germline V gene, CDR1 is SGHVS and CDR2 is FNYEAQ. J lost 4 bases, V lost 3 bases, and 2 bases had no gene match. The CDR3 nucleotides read TGTGCCAGCAGCTTCCCAGGGGGCTATGGCTACACCTTC. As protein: CASSFPGGYGYTF. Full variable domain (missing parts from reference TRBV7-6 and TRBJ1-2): GAGVSQSPRYKVTKRGQDVALRCDPISGHVSLYWYRQALGQGPEFLTYFNYEAQQDKSGLPNDRFSAERPEGSISTLTIQRTEQRDSAMYRCASSFPGGYGYTFGSGTRLTVV.

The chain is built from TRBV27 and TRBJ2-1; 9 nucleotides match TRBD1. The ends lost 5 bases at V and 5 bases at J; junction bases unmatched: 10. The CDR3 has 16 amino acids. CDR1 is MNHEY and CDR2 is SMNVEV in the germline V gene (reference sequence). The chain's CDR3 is CASSKTGTGPDNEQFF. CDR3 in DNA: TGTGCCAGCAGTAAAACCGGGACAGGGCCAGACAATGAGCAGTTCTTC.

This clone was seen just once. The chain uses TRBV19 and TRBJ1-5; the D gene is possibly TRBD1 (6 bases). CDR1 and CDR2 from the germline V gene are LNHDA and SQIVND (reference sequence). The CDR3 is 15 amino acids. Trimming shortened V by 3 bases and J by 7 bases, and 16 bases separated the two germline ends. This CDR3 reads CASSMPGAPRQPQHF. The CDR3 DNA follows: TGTGCCAGTAGTATGCCAGGGGCGCCCCGGCAGCCCCAGCATTTT.

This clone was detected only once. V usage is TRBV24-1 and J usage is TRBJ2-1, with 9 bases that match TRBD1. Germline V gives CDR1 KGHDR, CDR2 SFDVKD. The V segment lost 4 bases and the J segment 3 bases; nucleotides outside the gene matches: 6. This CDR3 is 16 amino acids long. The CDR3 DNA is TGTGCCACCAGTGACTCCGGACAGGGGAGCTACAATGAGCAGTTCTTC. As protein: CATSDSGQGSYNEQFF.

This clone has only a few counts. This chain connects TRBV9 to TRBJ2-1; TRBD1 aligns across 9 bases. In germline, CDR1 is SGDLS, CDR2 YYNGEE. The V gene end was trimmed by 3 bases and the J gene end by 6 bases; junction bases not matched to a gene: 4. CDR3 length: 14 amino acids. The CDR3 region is CASSEQGAVNEQFF. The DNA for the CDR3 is TGTGCCAGCAGCGAACAGGGGGCGGTCAATGAGCAGTTCTTC.